Listed here are 23 T cell receptor beta chains from one sample, sequenced in a study of T-cell reconstitution after alpha-beta-depleted transplantation in children. Preparing the TCRbeta library involved the use of unique molecular identifiers. TCRdb reprocessed the PCR reads via MiXCR and lists one record per CDR3 protein. The sample yields 60,000 to 80,000 distinct CDR3 sequences, around 6.6% seen once. The input for sequencing was PBMCs from the stem cell graft donor, taken from the stem cell graft. These receptors were taken from a human donor who donated a stem cell graft to a child with acute lymphoblastic leukemia.

This clonotype was seen ten or more times. The gene calls are TRBV3-1 and TRBJ1-2; D is ambiguous. Trimming shortened V by 1 base and J by 4 bases, and 1 base separated the two germline ends. Germline CDR1 is LGHDT and CDR2 is YNNKEL (reference sequence). The CDR3 sequence is 11 residues long. The CDR3 DNA is TGTGCCAGCAGCCAAGGCTATGGCTACACCTTC. Protein sequence: CASSQGYGYTF.

Within the sample, this clonotype is medium-sized. This chain joins TRBV27 and TRBJ1-5; D is perhaps TRBD1 (5 bases). This CDR3 is 16 amino acids long. Germline-derived CDR1 and CDR2 are MNHEY and SMNVEV (reference sequence). With 5 bases removed from V and 0 bases from J, the gap between germline ends came to 14 bases. CDR3 sequence reads: CASSLDSSSSNQPQHF. Written as DNA, the CDR3 is TGTGCCAGCAGTCTTGACAGCTCCTCTAGCAATCAGCCCCAGCATTTT.

This clonotype appeared many times. This chain uses TRBV7-2 with TRBJ2-7, with 7 bases that match TRBD1. Losses at the gene ends were 1 base for V and 3 bases for J; bases not matched to a gene: 3. The length of the CDR3 is 14 residues. Per germline, CDR1 SGHTA and CDR2 FQGNSA. CDR3 loop: CASSLGQGYYEQYF. CDR3 in DNA: TGTGCCAGCAGCTTAGGACAGGGATACTACGAGCAGTACTTC. Using reference TRBV7-2 and TRBJ2-7 for the parts outside the CDR3, the full variable domain is GAGVSQSPSNKVTEKGKDVELRCDPISGHTALYWYRQSLGQGLEFLIYFQGNSAPDKSGLPSDRFSAERTGGSVSTLTIQRTQQEDSAVYLCASSLGQGYYEQYFGPGTRLTVT.

This clonotype was counted many times. This rearrangement joins TRBV10-3 to TRBJ2-1, with 7 bases that match TRBD1. The V segment lost 10 bases and the J segment 3 bases; nucleotides outside the gene matches: 3. Germline loops: CDR1 ENHRY, CDR2 SYGVKD. This CDR3 is built from 12 residues. As DNA, the CDR3 is TGTGCCAACGGACAGGACTACAATGAGCAGTTCTTC. Translation: CANGQDYNEQFF.

In this sample, this clonotype turned up a few times. The rearrangement joins TRBV7-9 to TRBJ1-2; 7 nucleotides match TRBD1. Trimming removed 5 bases from V and 3 bases from J; junction bases left unmatched: 6. Per the germline V gene, CDR1 is SEHNR and CDR2 is FQNEAQ (reference sequence). The CDR3 totals 14 residues. The CDR3 DNA reads as TGTGCCAGCAGCCGGGAAGGGGGCGACTATGGCTACACCTTC. It yields the protein CASSREGGDYGYTF.

The chain has TRBV7-2 and TRBJ1-5; 9 bases fit TRBD1. J gave up 3 bases and V 7 bases, and 7 bases lay outside the gene matches. The CDR3 has 15 amino acids. Germline-derived CDR1 and CDR2 are SGHTA and FQGNSA. The CDR3 sequence is CASIQGQGNNQPQHF. CDR3 in DNA: TGTGCCAGCATCCAAGGACAGGGGAACAATCAGCCCCAGCATTTT.

The table lists this clonotype with many counts. This chain links TRBV10-3 with TRBJ1-3; D may be TRBD1 (6 bases). The CDR3 length is 16 residues. Per germline, CDR1 ENHRY and CDR2 SYGVKD. The V end lost 0 bases, the J end lost 0 bases, and 9 bases lay between the germline ends. The chain's CDR3 is CAISESGDISGNTIYF. As DNA, the CDR3 is TGTGCCATCAGTGAGTCCGGGGACATCTCTGGAAACACCATATATTTT.

This clonotype has at least ten counts. The gene calls are TRBV6-5 and TRBJ1-5; 7 bases agree with TRBD1. The germline CDR1 and CDR2 sequences are MNHEY and SVGAGI. Unmatched junction bases numbered 10, after V lost 4 bases and J lost 4 bases. This CDR3 region has 16 residues. The CDR3 protein is CASSSGGQLGNQPQHF. The DNA for the CDR3 is TGTGCCAGCAGTTCCGGGGGACAGTTAGGAAATCAGCCCCAGCATTTT.

The gene calls are TRBV28 and TRBJ2-1; 7 bases agree with TRBD1. The CDR3 length is 13 residues. J was trimmed by 2 bases and V by 9 bases; bases with no gene match: 4. The germline V gene encodes CDR1 MDHEN and CDR2 SYDVKM. The CDR3 sequence: CASSGGAYNEQFF. Here the CDR3 DNA reads TGTGCCAGTTCAGGGGGAGCCTACAATGAGCAGTTCTTC.

This clonotype was seen at least ten times. This chain links TRBV18 with TRBJ2-5, with TRBD2 matching 7 bases. Germline V gives CDR1 KGHSH, CDR2 LQKENI. The V segment lost 2 bases and the J segment 5 bases; nucleotides outside the gene matches: 5. The CDR3 is made up of 14 amino acids. Here the CDR3 reads CASSPRTRGETQYF. As DNA, the CDR3 is TGTGCCAGCTCACCAAGGACTAGGGGCGAGACCCAGTACTTC.

This clonotype was counted at least ten times. The CDR3 is CASSPQGADTQYF. CDR3 sequence (DNA): TGTGCCAGCAGCCCCCAGGGCGCAGATACGCAGTATTTT. This chain connects TRBV7-2 to TRBJ2-3, with a tentative D call TRBD1 (5 bases). The CDR3 loop spans 13 amino acids. Germline-derived CDR1 and CDR2 are SGHTA and FQGNSA. Trimming removed 5 bases at V and 4 bases at J, with 10 bases between.

This clonotype was recorded at least ten times. The chain combines TRBV12-3 or TRBV12-4 with TRBJ2-1; D gene unclear. CDR3 length: 15 amino acids. Trimming pared 4 bases from V and 4 bases from J, leaving 14 bases between. This chain's CDR3 is CASSSFWLLYNEQFF. CDR3 sequence (DNA): TGTGCCAGCAGTTCCTTCTGGCTTTTATACAATGAGCAGTTCTTC.

This chain joins TRBV27 and TRBJ2-1; 7 positions agree with TRBD2. The CDR3 loop spans 13 amino acids. The trim removed 7 bases at V and 9 bases at J, leaving 9 bases unmatched. Germline V lookup: CDR1 MNHEY, CDR2 SMNVEV (reference sequence). The chain's CDR3 is CASTSGAYGEQFF. The CDR3 bases are TGTGCCAGCACTAGCGGTGCCTACGGTGAGCAGTTCTTC.

With respect to this clonotype: The junction departs from germline at one end; a sequencing error may be responsible. The CDR3 loop reads CAGSQDPVFNTDTQYF. CDR3 in DNA: TGCGCCGGCAGCCAAGATCCCGTGTTCAACACAGATACGCAGTATTTT. The chain is built from TRBV4-3 and TRBJ2-3, with D uncertain. This CDR3 has 16 residues. In germline, CDR1 is LGHNA, CDR2 YSLEER.

This clonotype was counted only a few times. J is TRBJ2-2 and V is TRBV6-4, with 8 bases fitting TRBD2. The germline CDR1 and CDR2 sequences are MRHNA and SNTAGT. This CDR3 contains 14 residues. V was pared by 6 bases and J by 4 bases, with 4 bases of the junction left unmatched. The CDR3 bases are TGTGCCAGCAGCGGGGGGGCCACCACCGGGGAGCTGTTTTTT. It yields the protein CASSGGATTGELFF.

This clonotype was counted ten times or more. The chain carries TRBV11-2 and TRBJ2-2, with a tentative D call TRBD2 (5 bases). The germline V gene encodes CDR1 SGHAT and CDR2 FQNNGV. The CDR3 has 14 amino acids. V was clipped by 1 base and J by 9 bases, with 12 bases between them. The CDR3 sequence: CASSLGGSSRELFF. The CDR3 DNA reads as TGTGCCAGCAGCTTAGGTGGGAGCAGCAGGGAGCTGTTTTTT.

At least ten counts were recorded for this clonotype. This rearrangement joins TRBV15 to TRBJ1-3; D gene unclear. Germline loops: CDR1 LNHNV, CDR2 YYDKDF (reference sequence). The CDR3 covers 15 residues. Trimming shortened V by 0 bases and J by 1 base, and 7 bases separated the two germline ends. The CDR3, as DNA: TGTGCCACCAGCAGAGATCGGGTTTCTGGAAACACCATATATTTT. It codes for CATSRDRVSGNTIYF.

This clonotype ranks as medium-sized. The chain employs TRBV25-1 and TRBJ2-7; 7 bases are a match to TRBD2. The CDR3 is 15 residues long. Germline V lookup: CDR1 MGHDK, CDR2 SYGVNS. The V and J ends lost 4 bases and 2 bases, in that order; junction bases with no gene match: 8. CDR3 in amino acids: CASSGTSGNAYEQYF. The CDR3 DNA follows: TGTGCCAGCAGTGGGACTAGTGGAAACGCCTACGAGCAGTACTTC.

V and J are TRBV20-1 and TRBJ2-1; TRBD2 is a possible D gene (7 bases). V dropped 7 bases and J dropped 9 bases, with 16 bases sitting between them. The length of the CDR3 is 12 residues. Germline assignment: CDR1 DFQATT and CDR2 SNEGSKA (reference sequence). The CDR3 reads CSVRGGAFEQFF. Written as DNA, the CDR3 is TGCAGTGTAAGGGGGGGGGCATTTGAGCAGTTCTTC.

This clonotype was picked up a small number of times. V usage is TRBV28 and J usage is TRBJ1-1; D is ambiguous. The CDR3 sequence is 14 residues long. Trimming left V 3 bases short and J 6 bases short, with 14 bases between. Looked up from germline, CDR1 is MDHEN and CDR2 is SYDVKM. CDR3 DNA: TGTGCCAGCAGTTTGATCCCAGGAGGCCCTGAAGCTTTCTTT. This sequence encodes CASSLIPGGPEAFF.

Ten or more counts support this clonotype. Here the CDR3 reads CASSVPTDREEDNTIYF. CDR3 coding DNA: TGTGCCAGCAGCGTTCCTACGGACAGGGAAGAGGACAACACCATATATTTT. The J gene is TRBJ1-3, the V gene TRBV9, with 8 bases aligning to TRBD1. V shed 2 bases, J shed 7 bases, and the junction held 14 bases outside the gene matches. This CDR3 comprises 17 residues. The germline V gene encodes CDR1 SGDLS and CDR2 YYNGEE.

This clonotype was recorded at least ten times. V usage is TRBV7-9 and J usage is TRBJ2-5; D is possibly TRBD2 (5 bases). Trimming pared 4 bases from V and 7 bases from J, leaving 22 bases between. The germline V gene encodes CDR1 SEHNR and CDR2 FQNEAQ (reference sequence). The CDR3 loop spans 16 amino acids. The CDR3 DNA reads TGTGCCAGCAGCTCTCCACTAGAATCTCAGCTAGGGACCCAGTACTTC. Encoded protein: CASSSPLESQLGTQYF.

This clonotype was counted many times. V usage is TRBV3-1 and J usage is TRBJ2-3; D gene uncertain. V shed 0 bases and J shed 3 bases, with 10 bases lying between them. Germline loops: CDR1 LGHDT, CDR2 YNNKEL (reference sequence). The CDR3 loop spans 15 amino acids. The CDR3 loop is CASSQEGPATDTQYF. In DNA, the CDR3 is TGTGCCAGCAGCCAAGAAGGGCCTGCGACAGATACGCAGTATTTT.